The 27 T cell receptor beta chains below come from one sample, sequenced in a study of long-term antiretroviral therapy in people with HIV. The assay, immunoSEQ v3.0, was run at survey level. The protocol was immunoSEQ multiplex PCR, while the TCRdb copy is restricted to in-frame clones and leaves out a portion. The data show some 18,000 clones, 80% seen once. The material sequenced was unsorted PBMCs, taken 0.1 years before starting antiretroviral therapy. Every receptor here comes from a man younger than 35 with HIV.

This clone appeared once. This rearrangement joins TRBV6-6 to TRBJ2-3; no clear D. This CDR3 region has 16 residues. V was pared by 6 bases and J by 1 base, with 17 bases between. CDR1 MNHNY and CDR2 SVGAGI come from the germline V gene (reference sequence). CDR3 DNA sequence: TGTGCCAGCAGGCCTACCAAGTTTATCGGCACAGATACGCAGTATTTT. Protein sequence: CASRPTKFIGTDTQYF.

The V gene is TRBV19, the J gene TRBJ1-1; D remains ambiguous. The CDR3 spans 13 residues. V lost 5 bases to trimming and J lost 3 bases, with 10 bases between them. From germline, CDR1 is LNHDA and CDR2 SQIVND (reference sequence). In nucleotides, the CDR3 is TGTGCCAGTAGTTTACGACGGGACACTGAAGCTTTCTTT. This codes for CASSLRRDTEAFF.

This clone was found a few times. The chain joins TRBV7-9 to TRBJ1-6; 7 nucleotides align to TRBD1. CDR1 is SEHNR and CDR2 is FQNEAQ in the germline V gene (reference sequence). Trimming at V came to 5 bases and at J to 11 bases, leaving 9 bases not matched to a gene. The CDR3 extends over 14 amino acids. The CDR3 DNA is TGTGCCAGCAGCAAACCGACAGGGACTACACCCCTCCACTTT. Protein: CASSKPTGTTPLHF.

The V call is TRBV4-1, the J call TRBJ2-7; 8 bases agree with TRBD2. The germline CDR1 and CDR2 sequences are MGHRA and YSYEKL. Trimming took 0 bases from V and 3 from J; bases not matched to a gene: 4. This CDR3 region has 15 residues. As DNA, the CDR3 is TGCGCCAGCAGCCAAGACGCAAGCGGGAGCTACGAGCAGTACTTC. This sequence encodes CASSQDASGSYEQYF.

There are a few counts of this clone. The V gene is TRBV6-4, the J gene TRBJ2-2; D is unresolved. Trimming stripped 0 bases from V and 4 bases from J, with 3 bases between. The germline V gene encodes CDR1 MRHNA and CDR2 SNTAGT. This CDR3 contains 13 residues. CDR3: CASSDSSTGELFF. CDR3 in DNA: TGTGCCAGCAGTGACTCGTCCACCGGGGAGCTGTTTTTT.

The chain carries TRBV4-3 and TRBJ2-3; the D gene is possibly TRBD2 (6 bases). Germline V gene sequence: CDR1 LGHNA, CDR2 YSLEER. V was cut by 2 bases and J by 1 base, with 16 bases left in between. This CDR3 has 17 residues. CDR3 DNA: TGCGCCAGCAGCCAAACCGATAGCGGATACGGCACAGATACGCAGTATTTT. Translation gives CASSQTDSGYGTDTQYF.

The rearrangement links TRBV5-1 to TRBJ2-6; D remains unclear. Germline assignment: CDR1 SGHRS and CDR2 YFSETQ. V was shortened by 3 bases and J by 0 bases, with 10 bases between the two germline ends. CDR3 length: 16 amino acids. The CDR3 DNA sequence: TGCGCCAGCAGCTCTAGGGTACCCTCTGGGGCCAACGTCCTGACTTTC. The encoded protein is CASSSRVPSGANVLTF.

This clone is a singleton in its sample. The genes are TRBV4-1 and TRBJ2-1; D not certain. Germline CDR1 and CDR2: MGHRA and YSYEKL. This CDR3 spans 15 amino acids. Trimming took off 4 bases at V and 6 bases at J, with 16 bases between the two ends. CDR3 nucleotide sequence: TGCGCCAGCAGCCTAGACTCGGGCGTAGGCAATGAGCAGTTCTTC. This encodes CASSLDSGVGNEQFF.

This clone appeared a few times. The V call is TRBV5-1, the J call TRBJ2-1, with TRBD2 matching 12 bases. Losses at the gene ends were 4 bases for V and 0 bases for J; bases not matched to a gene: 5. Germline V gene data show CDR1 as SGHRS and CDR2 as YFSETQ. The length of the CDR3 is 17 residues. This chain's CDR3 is CASSEGLAGNSYNEQFF. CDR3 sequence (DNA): TGCGCCAGCAGCGAAGGACTAGCGGGGAACTCCTACAATGAGCAGTTCTTC.

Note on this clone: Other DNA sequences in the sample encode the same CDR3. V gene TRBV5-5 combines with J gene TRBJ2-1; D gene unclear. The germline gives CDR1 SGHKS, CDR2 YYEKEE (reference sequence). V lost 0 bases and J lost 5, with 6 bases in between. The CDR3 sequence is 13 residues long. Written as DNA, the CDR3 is TGTGCCAGCAGCTTGGGCCCAGACAATGAGCAGTTCTTC. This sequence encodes CASSLGPDNEQFF.

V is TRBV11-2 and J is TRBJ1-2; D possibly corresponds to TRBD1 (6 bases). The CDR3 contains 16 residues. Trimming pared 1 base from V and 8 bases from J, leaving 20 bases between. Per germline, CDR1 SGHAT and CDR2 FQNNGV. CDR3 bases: TGTGCCAGCAGCTTAGCCAGGGGAACAAACTATGAAGGCTACACCTTC. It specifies CASSLARGTNYEGYTF.

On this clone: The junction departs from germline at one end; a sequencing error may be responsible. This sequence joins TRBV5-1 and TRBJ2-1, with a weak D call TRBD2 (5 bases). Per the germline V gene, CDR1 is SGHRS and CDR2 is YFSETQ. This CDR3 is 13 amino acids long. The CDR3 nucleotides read TGTGCCAGCAGCCCACTCTCGGGAACAGAGCAGTTCTTC. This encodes CASSPLSGTEQFF. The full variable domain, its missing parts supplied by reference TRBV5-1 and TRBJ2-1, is KAGVTQTPRYLIKTRGQQVTLSCSPISGHRSVSWYQQTPGQGLQFLFEYFSETQRNKGNFPGRFSGRQFSNSRSEMNVSTLELGDSALYLCASSPLSGTEQFFGPGTRLTVL.

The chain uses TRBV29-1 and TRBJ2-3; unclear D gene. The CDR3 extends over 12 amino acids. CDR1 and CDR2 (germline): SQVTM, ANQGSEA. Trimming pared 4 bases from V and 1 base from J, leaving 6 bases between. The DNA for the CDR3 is TGCAGCGTTGTCGAGGGCACAGATACGCAGTATTTT. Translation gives CSVVEGTDTQYF.

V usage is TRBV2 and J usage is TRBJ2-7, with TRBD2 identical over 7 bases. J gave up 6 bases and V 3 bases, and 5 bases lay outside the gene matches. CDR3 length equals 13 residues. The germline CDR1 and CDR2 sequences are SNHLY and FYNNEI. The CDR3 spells CASSEGAGSEQYF. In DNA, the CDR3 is TGTGCCAGCAGTGAGGGAGCGGGATCCGAGCAGTACTTC.

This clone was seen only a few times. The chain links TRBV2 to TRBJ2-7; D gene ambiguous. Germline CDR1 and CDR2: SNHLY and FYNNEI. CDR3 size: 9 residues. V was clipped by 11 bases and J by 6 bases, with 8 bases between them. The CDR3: CAVGVEQYF. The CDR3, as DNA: TGTGCCGTAGGCGTCGAGCAGTACTTC.

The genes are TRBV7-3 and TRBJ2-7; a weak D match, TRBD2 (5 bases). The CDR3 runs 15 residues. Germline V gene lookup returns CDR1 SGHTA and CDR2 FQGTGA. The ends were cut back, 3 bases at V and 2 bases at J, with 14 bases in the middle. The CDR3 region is CASSLNPGMPYEQYF. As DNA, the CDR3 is TGTGCCAGCAGCTTGAATCCGGGGATGCCCTACGAGCAGTACTTC.

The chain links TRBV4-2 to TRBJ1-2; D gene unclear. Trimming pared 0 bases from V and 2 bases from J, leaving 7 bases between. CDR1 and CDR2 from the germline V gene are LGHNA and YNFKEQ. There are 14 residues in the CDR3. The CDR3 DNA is TGTGCCAGCAGCCAAGAATCGCTCAACTATGGCTACACCTTC. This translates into CASSQESLNYGYTF.

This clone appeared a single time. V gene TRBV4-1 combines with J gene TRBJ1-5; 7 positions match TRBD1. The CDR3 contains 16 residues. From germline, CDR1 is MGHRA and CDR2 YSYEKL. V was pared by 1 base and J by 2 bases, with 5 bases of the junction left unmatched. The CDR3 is CASSQGTGTGNQPQHF. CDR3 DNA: TGCGCCAGCAGCCAAGGCACCGGGACAGGCAATCAGCCCCAGCATTTT.

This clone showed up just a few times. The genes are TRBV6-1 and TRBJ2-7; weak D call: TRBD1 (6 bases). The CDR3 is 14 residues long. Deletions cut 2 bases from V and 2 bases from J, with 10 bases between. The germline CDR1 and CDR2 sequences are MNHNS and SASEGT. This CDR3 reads CASSENTGTYEQYF. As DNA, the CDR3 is TGTGCCAGCAGTGAAAACACAGGGACCTACGAGCAGTACTTC.

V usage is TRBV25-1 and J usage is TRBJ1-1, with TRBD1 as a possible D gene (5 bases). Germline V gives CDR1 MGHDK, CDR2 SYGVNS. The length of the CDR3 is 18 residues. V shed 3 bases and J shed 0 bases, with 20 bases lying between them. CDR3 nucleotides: TGTGCCAGCAGTGACGTCCTCGGGGGGAGCGGGATGAACACTGAAGCTTTCTTT. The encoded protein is CASSDVLGGSGMNTEAFF.

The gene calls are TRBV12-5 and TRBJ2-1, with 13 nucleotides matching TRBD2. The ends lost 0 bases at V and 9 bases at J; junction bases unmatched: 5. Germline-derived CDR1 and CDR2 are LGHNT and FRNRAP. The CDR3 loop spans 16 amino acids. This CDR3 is CASGLVTSGGVGEQFF. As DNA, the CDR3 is TGTGCTAGTGGTTTGGTTACTAGCGGGGGGGTCGGTGAGCAGTTCTTC. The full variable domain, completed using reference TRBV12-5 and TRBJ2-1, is DARVTQTPRHKVTEMGQEVTMRCQPILGHNTVFWYRQTMMQGLELLAYFRNRAPLDDSGMPKDRFSAEMPDATLATLKIQPSEPRDSAVYFCASGLVTSGGVGEQFFGPGTRLTVL.

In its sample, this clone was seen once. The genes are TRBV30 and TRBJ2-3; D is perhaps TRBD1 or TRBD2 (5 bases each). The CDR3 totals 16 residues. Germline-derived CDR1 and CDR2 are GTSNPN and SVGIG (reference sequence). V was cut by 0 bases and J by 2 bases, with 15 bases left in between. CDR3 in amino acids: CAWSVGGRVHTDTQYF. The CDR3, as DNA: TGTGCCTGGAGTGTTGGGGGAAGGGTGCACACAGATACGCAGTATTTT.

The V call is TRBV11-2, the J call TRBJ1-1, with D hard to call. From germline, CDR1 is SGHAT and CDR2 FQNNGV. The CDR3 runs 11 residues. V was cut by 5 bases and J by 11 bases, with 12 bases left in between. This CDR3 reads CASSPSDMAFF. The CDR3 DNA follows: TGTGCCAGCAGCCCGTCGGATATGGCTTTCTTT.

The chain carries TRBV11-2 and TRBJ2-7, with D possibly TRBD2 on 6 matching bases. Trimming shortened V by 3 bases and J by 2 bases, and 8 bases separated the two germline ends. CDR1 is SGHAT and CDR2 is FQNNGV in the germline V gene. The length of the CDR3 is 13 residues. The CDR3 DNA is TGTGCCAGCAGCTTCGGCGGGACCTACGAGCAGTACTTC. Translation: CASSFGGTYEQYF.

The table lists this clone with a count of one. The CDR3 region has the DNA TGTGCCAGCAGGAACGGACAGGCTGATCTTTCACCCCTCCACTTT. This translates into CASRNGQADLSPLHF. The J gene is TRBJ1-6, the V gene TRBV5-4; TRBD1 aligns across 7 bases. V trimming: 5 bases; J trimming: 9 bases; junction bases outside the gene matches: 11. This CDR3 is 15 amino acids long. Germline CDR1 is SGHNT and CDR2 is YYREEE (reference sequence).

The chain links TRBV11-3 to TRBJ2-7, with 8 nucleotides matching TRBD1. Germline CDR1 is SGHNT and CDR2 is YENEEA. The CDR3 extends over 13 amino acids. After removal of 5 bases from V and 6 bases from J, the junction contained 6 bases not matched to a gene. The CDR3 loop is CASSQGAGSEQYF. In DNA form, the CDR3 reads TGTGCCAGCAGCCAGGGGGCCGGGAGCGAGCAGTACTTC.

CDR3: CATSSHVATNEKLFF. The DNA for the CDR3 is TGTGCCACCAGCAGCCACGTAGCAACTAATGAAAAACTGTTTTTT. This chain links TRBV15 with TRBJ1-4, with D uncertain. Trimming pared 3 bases from V and 0 bases from J, leaving 8 bases between. This CDR3 comprises 15 residues. CDR1 and CDR2 (germline): LNHNV, YYDKDF (reference sequence).